A selection of T cell receptor beta chains follows, all from one sample in a study of post-analysis software for immune sequencing data. In TCRdb, the PCR reads were re-called with MiXCR into one record per CDR3 protein. This sample yields 500,000 to 600,000 distinct CDR3 sequences, of which about 40% are seen a single time; roughly 1.8% belongs to the top ten. The sample consisted of blood. The receptors here all came from a girl between 5 and 17 years old with multiple sclerosis. Each CDR3 is given with its conserved first and last residue. The D gene is left open where the match is weak. Some rows have no size entry. The others give once, few or many, or a class for an expanded clone.

size,V,J,D,DNA,CDR3
-,TRBV29-1,TRBJ2-6,-,TGCAGCGTTGAAGGCTCTGGGGCCAACGTCCTGACTTTC,CSVEGSGANVLTF
-,TRBV5-1,TRBJ2-3,TRBD1,TGCGCCAGCAGCCCAGGGGACAGGGGAACAGATACGCAGTATTTT,CASSPGDRGTDTQYF
-,TRBV11-1,TRBJ2-1,TRBD2,TGTGCCAGCAGCCCTAGCGGGGTGAACAATGAGCAGTTCTTC,CASSPSGVNNEQFF
-,TRBV12-3/TRBV12-4,TRBJ2-1,-,TGTGCCAGCAGTAGCTATGTTGAGCAGTTCTTC,CASSSYVEQFF
once,TRBV27,TRBJ1-5,-,TGTGCCAGCAGCGACTCGGGTTATAGTAATCAGCCCCAGCATTTT,CASSDSGYSNQPQHF
-,TRBV5-1,TRBJ2-3,TRBD2,TGCGCCAGCAGCTTGGTCCGGACTAGCGACACAGATACGCAGTATTTT,CASSLVRTSDTDTQYF
-,TRBV5-1,TRBJ1-1,-,TGCGCCAGCAGCTTGGCGGGGAGAACCTCTGAAGCTTTCTTT,CASSLAGRTSEAFF
few,TRBV29-1,TRBJ2-5,-,TGCAGCGTCCGTACGGGGGAGACCCAGTACTTC,CSVRTGETQYF
once,TRBV29-1,TRBJ2-7,TRBD2,TGCAGCGTGCGGCCTAGCGGGACCTACGAGCAGTACTTC,CSVRPSGTYEQYF
-,TRBV12-3/TRBV12-4,TRBJ2-5,-,TGTGCCACCAAACCTCTCGGCCCGGAGACCCAGTACTTC,CATKPLGPETQYF
once,TRBV4-1,TRBJ1-1,-,TGCGCCAGCAGCCAAGAGGGGGGGCTAAACACTGAAGCTTTCTTT,CASSQEGGLNTEAFF
few,TRBV5-5,TRBJ1-2,-,TGTGCCAGCACCCCGATCCGATGGGGCTTAGACTATGGCTACACCTTC,CASTPIRWGLDYGYTF
few,TRBV7-9,TRBJ2-1,-,TGTGCCAGCAGCCCCCCGGACGCCTACAATGAGCAGTTCTTC,CASSPPDAYNEQFF
-,TRBV20-1,TRBJ2-1,TRBD2,TGCAGTGCTAGCCACGGGACTAGCGGGAGGGGTGAGCAGTTCTTC,CSASHGTSGRGEQFF
-,TRBV6-5,TRBJ2-6,TRBD1,TGTGCCAGCAGTTCATCCGGGACAGGGGCTTTCTCTGGGGCCAACGTCCTGACTTTC,CASSSSGTGAFSGANVLTF
once,TRBV5-5,TRBJ1-2,-,TGTGCCAGCAGCTCATCTCCAAGCTATGGCTATGGCTACACCTTC,CASSSSPSYGYGYTF
-,TRBV4-1,TRBJ2-6,-,TGCGCCAGCAGCCAATTTCACTCTGGGGCCAACGTCCTGACTTTC,CASSQFHSGANVLTF
-,TRBV10-3,TRBJ2-5,-,TGTGCCACCCGGGGCAGGGTAGAAGAGACCCAGTACTTC,CATRGRVEETQYF
-,TRBV5-5,TRBJ2-1,-,TGTGCCAGCAGCTTGGAGCTAGCGAGCAATGAGCAGTTCTTC,CASSLELASNEQFF
-,TRBV4-1,TRBJ2-7,-,TGCGCCAGCAGCCAACCCGGCGCCGAGCAGTACTTC,CASSQPGAEQYF
few,TRBV6-1,TRBJ1-2,-,TGTGCCAGCAAAGGCGACAGCCCTAACTATGGCTACACCTTC,CASKGDSPNYGYTF
-,TRBV5-1,TRBJ2-7,-,TGCGCCAGCAGCTGGGGTCCGACAGATTACGAGCAGTACTTC,CASSWGPTDYEQYF
-,TRBV6-5,TRBJ2-7,-,TGTGCCAGCAGTTCCCGAAGGGGGTCCTACGAGCAGTACTTC,CASSSRRGSYEQYF
few,TRBV7-6,TRBJ1-6,TRBD1,TGTGCCAGCAGCCGTAGAGGGACAGGGTCCTATAATTCACCCCTCCACTTT,CASSRRGTGSYNSPLHF
-,TRBV2,TRBJ2-1,TRBD1,TGTGCCAGCAGTGCCCGACGGGGACAGGGCCACAATGAGCAGTTCTTC,CASSARRGQGHNEQFF
few,TRBV5-6,TRBJ2-1,TRBD1,TGTGCCAGCAGACAGGGGATCGATGAGCAGTTCTTC,CASRQGIDEQFF
-,TRBV5-4,TRBJ2-5,-,TGTGCCAGCAACTTGGTCAGGGACGGTGAGACCCAGTACTTC,CASNLVRDGETQYF
-,TRBV5-1,TRBJ2-1,TRBD2,TGCGCCAGCAGTGGGGGACTAGCGGCTTTAAACTCCTACAATGAGCAGTTCTTC,CASSGGLAALNSYNEQFF
-,TRBV6-4,TRBJ2-1,TRBD2,TGTGCCAGCAGTAATGGGCTAGCGGGACCCAATGAGCAGTTCTTC,CASSNGLAGPNEQFF
-,TRBV27,TRBJ2-7,TRBD2,TGTGCCAGCAGTCGTAGCGGGGGTTCACCCTACGAGCAGTACTTC,CASSRSGGSPYEQYF
few,TRBV12-3/TRBV12-4,TRBJ2-3,-,TGTGCCAGCAGTCAGCGACGTGGGTCCCTATGGGCAGATACGCAGTATTTT,CASSQRRGSLWADTQYF
few,TRBV30,TRBJ1-5,-,TGTGCCTGGAGTGTAAGGTCAGCCAATCAGCCCCAGCATTTT,CAWSVRSANQPQHF
-,TRBV5-1,TRBJ2-5,-,TGCGCCAGCACCTCGGGGCCCATGGGTCAAGAGACCCAGTACTTC,CASTSGPMGQETQYF
-,TRBV7-9,TRBJ2-2,-,TGTGCCAGCAGCGTAAATCGACATGGCGGGGAGCTGTTTTTT,CASSVNRHGGELFF
once,TRBV2,TRBJ2-5,TRBD2,TGTGCCAGCAGGGGGGCCTTGCGGGGGGGACAAGAGACCCAGTACTTC,CASRGALRGGQETQYF